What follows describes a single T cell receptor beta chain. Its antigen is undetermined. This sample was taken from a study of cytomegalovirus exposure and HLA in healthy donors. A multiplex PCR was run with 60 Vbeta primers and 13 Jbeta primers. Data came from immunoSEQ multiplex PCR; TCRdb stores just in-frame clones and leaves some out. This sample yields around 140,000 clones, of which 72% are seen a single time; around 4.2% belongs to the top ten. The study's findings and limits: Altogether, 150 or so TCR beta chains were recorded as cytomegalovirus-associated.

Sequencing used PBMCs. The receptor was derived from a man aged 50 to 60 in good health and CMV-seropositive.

The CDR3 DNA reads TGCGCCAGCAGTGGCCATGGACAGGCCCGCCCGGCAGAAAAGTTCTTC. This encodes CASSGHGQARPAEKFF. The chain combines TRBV10-1 with TRBJ2-1, with 7 positions matching TRBD1. The V gene's germline CDR1 is WNHNN and CDR2 SYGVQD (reference sequence). CDR3 length equals 16 residues. V lost 4 bases and J lost 14; bases outside the gene matches: 20.